This T cell receptor (beta chain) was observed in a study of OX40 agonist ivuxolimab in advanced cancers. Findings and caveats of the study: The mean number of expanded clones was higher in CD8+ T cells than in CD4+.

As to this clone: Its antigen is not known.

Germline CDR1 KGHSH, CDR2 LQKENI. The V end lost 3 bases, the J end lost 0 bases, and 7 bases lay between the germline ends. This CDR3 has 14 amino acids. The table came from immunoSEQ multiplex PCR; TCRdb's copy has only in-frame clones and leaves some out. The table has around 60,000 clones, roughly 84% seen once; the top ten hold roughly 2%. The source material was CD4+ or CD8+ T cells sorted from blood, sampled in a trial of the OX40 agonist ivuxolimab. The chain carries TRBV18 and TRBJ2-3; D tentatively reads TRBD1 or TRBD2 (5 bases each). The receptor comes from an adult with an advanced solid tumor such as melanoma, head and neck, liver or kidney cancer. This CDR3 is CASSPGDSTDTQYF. The CDR3 coding sequence is TGTGCCAGCTCACCGGGGGACAGCACAGATACGCAGTATTTT. Complete variable domain (other parts from reference TRBV18 and TRBJ2-3): NAGVMQNPRHLVRRRGQEARLRCSPMKGHSHVYWYRQLPEEGLKFMVYLQKENIIDESGMPKERFSAEFPKEGPSILRIQQVVRGDSAAYFCASSPGDSTDTQYFGPGTRLTVL.